This T cell receptor (beta chain) was observed in a study of blood T cell repertoires in COVID-19. Study-wide context: COVID-19 samples collected from the United States, Italy and Spain covered acute and convalescent phases. T cells, B-cell-depleted T cells, or PBMCs provided the cDNA or gDNA that served as material.

Between the trimmed V and J ends, which lost 8 bases and 5 bases, there was a span of 14 bases. The CDR3 spans 13 residues. In germline, CDR1 is SSHAT, CDR2 FNYEAQ (reference sequence). In the authors' methods: From reference gene primer amplification, estimates of nucleated cell counts were derived. The method was immunoSEQ multiplex PCR; TCRdb's version includes in-frame clones alone and lacks a portion of them. The DNA gave D and trimming, while V, J and clone size come from that table. The sample carries about 70,000 clones, approximately 88% recorded once. This receptor was obtained from a woman of 80 years or more with acute or convalescent COVID-19. Sequenced sample: peripheral blood. J is TRBJ2-3 and V is TRBV7-7, with D perhaps matching TRBD2 (6 bases). CDR3 region: CASSSGLQDTQYF. CDR3 bases: TGTGCCAGCTCATCCGGACTACAAGATACGCAGTATTTT.